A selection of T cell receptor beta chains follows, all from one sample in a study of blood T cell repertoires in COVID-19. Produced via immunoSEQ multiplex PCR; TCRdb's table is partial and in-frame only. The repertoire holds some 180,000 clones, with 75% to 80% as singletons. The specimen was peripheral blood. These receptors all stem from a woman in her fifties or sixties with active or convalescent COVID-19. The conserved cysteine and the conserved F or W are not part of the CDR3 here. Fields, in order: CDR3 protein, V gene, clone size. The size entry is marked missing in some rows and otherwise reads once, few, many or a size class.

CDR3 protein: AWRLVRGGNYGYT
V gene: TRBV30
clone size: -

CDR3 protein: ASSSPRDRNTEAF
V gene: TRBV7-2
clone size: -

CDR3 protein: ASSPGPYEQY
V gene: TRBV6-2/TRBV6-3
clone size: once

CDR3 protein: ASSTSKRDSTDTQY
V gene: TRBV6-6
clone size: once

CDR3 protein: ASSPLQGMNTEAF
V gene: TRBV18
clone size: -

CDR3 protein: ASSSINRSNYGYT
V gene: TRBV11-2
clone size: -

CDR3 protein: ATSRDPVHYGYT
V gene: TRBV15
clone size: once

CDR3 protein: SASLQGNTEAF
V gene: TRBV20-1
clone size: -

CDR3 protein: ASSVDGQGTYEQY
V gene: TRBV9
clone size: -

CDR3 protein: ASSPMGGANTGELF
V gene: TRBV18
clone size: -

CDR3 protein: ASSLGGLAGGPNGELF
V gene: TRBV7-8
clone size: -

CDR3 protein: ASSLNGRVDEQY
V gene: TRBV7-3
clone size: -

CDR3 protein: AWSGIVVAGEQY
V gene: TRBV30
clone size: -

CDR3 protein: ASTLTFLTYNEQF
V gene: TRBV19
clone size: few

CDR3 protein: ASSLSGNPYEQY
V gene: TRBV7-2
clone size: -

CDR3 protein: ASSYGQGIEAF
V gene: TRBV6-2/TRBV6-3
clone size: once

CDR3 protein: ASSYERRAYEQY
V gene: TRBV11-1
clone size: -

CDR3 protein: ASSPISGHLSGYT
V gene: TRBV28
clone size: few

CDR3 protein: ASSLGGKVSEQY
V gene: TRBV28
clone size: -

CDR3 protein: ASSMGHGNMNTEAF
V gene: TRBV19
clone size: few

CDR3 protein: ASSNPNMVWTGELF
V gene: TRBV19
clone size: -

CDR3 protein: ASSPPGQGRIYGYT
V gene: TRBV28
clone size: -

CDR3 protein: ASSWTGTGANVLT
V gene: TRBV7-2
clone size: few

CDR3 protein: AISDPVGGVGYT
V gene: TRBV10-3
clone size: few

CDR3 protein: ASSPLSTRELF
V gene: TRBV27
clone size: few

CDR3 protein: SVGGGSNQPQH
V gene: TRBV29-1
clone size: -

CDR3 protein: ASSERGGDREKLF
V gene: TRBV6-1
clone size: -

CDR3 protein: ASSILGQPSGNTIY
V gene: TRBV7-2
clone size: -

CDR3 protein: ASSFTGGINEQY
V gene: TRBV7-2
clone size: once

CDR3 protein: ASSRDRGQPQH
V gene: TRBV6-5
clone size: few

CDR3 protein: ASSGLAGDTQY
V gene: TRBV6-4
clone size: -

CDR3 protein: ASSRQGIEKLF
V gene: TRBV6-4
clone size: -

CDR3 protein: ASSLISGDTEAF
V gene: TRBV7-3
clone size: few

CDR3 protein: ASSFRRGGQDTGELF
V gene: TRBV5-4
clone size: -

CDR3 protein: ASSLTRGRGVGEQF
V gene: TRBV7-2
clone size: -

CDR3 protein: ASSFQGHLRNTIY
V gene: TRBV28
clone size: -

CDR3 protein: ASSQVGGGNTIY
V gene: TRBV4-2
clone size: few

CDR3 protein: ASSLGGGAIDTQY
V gene: TRBV7-2
clone size: -

CDR3 protein: ASSLSGGAVTGELF
V gene: TRBV7-2
clone size: -

CDR3 protein: ASIATRLDRGNTIY
V gene: TRBV2
clone size: -

CDR3 protein: ASSYRGGSSYEQY
V gene: TRBV6-5
clone size: -

CDR3 protein: ASSEVGLGSPLH
V gene: TRBV6-1
clone size: once

CDR3 protein: SARTHTEAF
V gene: TRBV20-1
clone size: -

CDR3 protein: ASMFQGNTEAF
V gene: TRBV2
clone size: -

CDR3 protein: ASSLTRNTIY
V gene: TRBV6-6
clone size: -

CDR3 protein: ASSLVGGGIDSPLH
V gene: TRBV5-1
clone size: -

CDR3 protein: ASSEDTWGYGYT
V gene: TRBV6-4
clone size: -

CDR3 protein: ASSPPSTGGLRTQY
V gene: TRBV5-1
clone size: -

CDR3 protein: ASSPEGLLNTEAF
V gene: TRBV4-3
clone size: once

CDR3 protein: ASSLSGGYYNEQF
V gene: TRBV7-2
clone size: -

CDR3 protein: ASSLRRGGLETQY
V gene: TRBV27
clone size: -

CDR3 protein: ASSAQLFDEAF
V gene: TRBV2
clone size: few

CDR3 protein: ASSSELAGGLDTQY
V gene: TRBV6-2/TRBV6-3
clone size: -

CDR3 protein: ASSKGLAGGIFYEQY
V gene: TRBV21-1
clone size: -

CDR3 protein: ASSERGAGANVLT
V gene: TRBV2
clone size: -

CDR3 protein: ASSKDPVVITSPLH
V gene: TRBV21-1
clone size: -

CDR3 protein: ASSNSAFRGGYT
V gene: TRBV6-2/TRBV6-3
clone size: -